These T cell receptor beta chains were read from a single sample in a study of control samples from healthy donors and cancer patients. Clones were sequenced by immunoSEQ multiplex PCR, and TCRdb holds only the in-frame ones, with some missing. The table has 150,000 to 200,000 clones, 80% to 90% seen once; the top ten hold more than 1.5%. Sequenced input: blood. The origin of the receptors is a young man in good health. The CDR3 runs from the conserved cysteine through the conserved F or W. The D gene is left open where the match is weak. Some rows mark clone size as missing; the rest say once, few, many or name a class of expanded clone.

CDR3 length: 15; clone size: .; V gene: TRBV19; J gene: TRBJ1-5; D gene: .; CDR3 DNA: TGTGCCAGTGGGAGGCAGATGTACAGCAATCAGCCCCAGCATTTT; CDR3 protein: CASGRQMYSNQPQHF
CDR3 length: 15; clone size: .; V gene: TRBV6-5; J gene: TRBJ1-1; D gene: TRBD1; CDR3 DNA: TGTGCCAGCAGTTTGACAGGGGGCATGAACACTGAAGCTTTCTTT; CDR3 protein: CASSLTGGMNTEAFF
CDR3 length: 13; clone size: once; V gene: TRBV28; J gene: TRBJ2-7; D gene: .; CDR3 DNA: TGTGCCAGCAGCGTTATGGGACCCTACGAGCAGTACTTC; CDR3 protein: CASSVMGPYEQYF
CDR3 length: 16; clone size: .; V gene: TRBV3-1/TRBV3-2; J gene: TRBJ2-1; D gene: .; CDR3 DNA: TGTGCCAGCAGCCAACGAGAGCGGAGGTCCTACAATGAGCAGTTCTTC; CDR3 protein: CASSQRERRSYNEQFF
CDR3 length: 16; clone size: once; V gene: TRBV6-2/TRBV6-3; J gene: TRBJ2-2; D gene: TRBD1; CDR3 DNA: TGTGCCAGCAACCCCGCGGGACAGGGGGGCACCGGGGAGCTGTTTTTT; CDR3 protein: CASNPAGQGGTGELFF
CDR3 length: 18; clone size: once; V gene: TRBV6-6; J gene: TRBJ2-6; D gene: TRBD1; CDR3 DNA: TGTGCCAGCAGTCACACAGGGACAGGGAAAACTGGGGCCAACGTCCTGACTTTC; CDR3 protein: CASSHTGTGKTGANVLTF
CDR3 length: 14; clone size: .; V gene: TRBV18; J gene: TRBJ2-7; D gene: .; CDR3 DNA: TGTGCCAGCTCACCCCCGGGGGTTGCCTACGAGCAGTACTTC; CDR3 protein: CASSPPGVAYEQYF
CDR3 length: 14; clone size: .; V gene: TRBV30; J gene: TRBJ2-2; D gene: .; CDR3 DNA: TGTGCCTGGACCGCAGACAGTTACACCGGGGAGCTGTTTTTT; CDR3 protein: CAWTADSYTGELFF
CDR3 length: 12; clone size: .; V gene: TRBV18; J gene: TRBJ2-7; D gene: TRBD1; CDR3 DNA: TGTGCCAGCTCCGGGACAGGGAACGAGCAGTACTTC; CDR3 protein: CASSGTGNEQYF
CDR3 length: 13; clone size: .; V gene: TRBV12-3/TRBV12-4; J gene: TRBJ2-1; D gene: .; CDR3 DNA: TGTGCCAGCAGCGGAGCGGTGATCAATGAGCAGTTCTTC; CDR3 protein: CASSGAVINEQFF
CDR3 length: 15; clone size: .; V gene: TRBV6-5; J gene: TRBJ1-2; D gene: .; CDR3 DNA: TGTGCCAGCAGTTACTCGAGCACAGGGAAGTCGGGCTACACCTTC; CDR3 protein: CASSYSSTGKSGYTF
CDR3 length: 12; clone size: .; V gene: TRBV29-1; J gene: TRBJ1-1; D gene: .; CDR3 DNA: TGCAGCGTTGGGGAGGGAGACACTGAAGCTTTCTTT; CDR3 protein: CSVGEGDTEAFF
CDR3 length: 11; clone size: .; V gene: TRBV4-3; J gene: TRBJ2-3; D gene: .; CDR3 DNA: TGCGCCAGCAGCCAGACAGATACGCAGTATTTT; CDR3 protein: CASSQTDTQYF
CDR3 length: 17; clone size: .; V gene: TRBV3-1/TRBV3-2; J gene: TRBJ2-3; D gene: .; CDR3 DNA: TGTGCCAGCAGCCAAGAAGTGGGGGCCGCGAACACAGATACGCAGTATTTT; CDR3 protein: CASSQEVGAANTDTQYF
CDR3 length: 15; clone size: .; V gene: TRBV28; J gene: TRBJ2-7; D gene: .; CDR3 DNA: TGTGCCAGCAGTGCACTCAGGGGCAATAGATACGAGCAGTACTTC; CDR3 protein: CASSALRGNRYEQYF
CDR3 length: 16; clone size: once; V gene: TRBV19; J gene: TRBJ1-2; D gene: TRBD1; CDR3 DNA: TGTGCCAGTACGAGGGGGACAGGGAGGGTTAACTATGGCTACACCTTC; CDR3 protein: CASTRGTGRVNYGYTF
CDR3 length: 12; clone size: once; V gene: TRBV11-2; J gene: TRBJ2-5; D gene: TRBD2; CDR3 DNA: TGTGCCAGCAGCTGGGGGGGAGAGACCCAGTACTTC; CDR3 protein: CASSWGGETQYF
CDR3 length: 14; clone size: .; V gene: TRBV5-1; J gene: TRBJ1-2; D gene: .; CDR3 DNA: TGCGCCAGCACCCCCATTACAGGGAACTATGGCTACACCTTC; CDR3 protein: CASTPITGNYGYTF
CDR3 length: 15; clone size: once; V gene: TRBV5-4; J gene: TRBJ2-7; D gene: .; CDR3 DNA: TGTGCCAGCAGCAATACAGGCCTAGGGGACTACGAGCAGTACTTC; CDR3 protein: CASSNTGLGDYEQYF
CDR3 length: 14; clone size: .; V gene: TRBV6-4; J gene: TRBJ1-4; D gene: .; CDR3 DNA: TGTGCCAGCAGTGACAGGGGATTGAATGAAAAACTGTTTTTT; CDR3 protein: CASSDRGLNEKLFF
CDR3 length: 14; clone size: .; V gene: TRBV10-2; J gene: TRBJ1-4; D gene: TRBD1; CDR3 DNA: TGCGCCAGCAGCGACAGGGGTTTGGATGAAAAACTGTTTTTT; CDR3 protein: CASSDRGLDEKLFF
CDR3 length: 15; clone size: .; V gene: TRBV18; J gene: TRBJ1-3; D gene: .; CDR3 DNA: TGTGCCAGCCGCCAGCCAGGGTCAGATGGAAACACCATATATTTT; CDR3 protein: CASRQPGSDGNTIYF
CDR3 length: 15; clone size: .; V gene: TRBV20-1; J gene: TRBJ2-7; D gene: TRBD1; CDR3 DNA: TGCAGTGCTAGTGCGACAGGGGGCGATTCCTACGAGCAGTACTTC; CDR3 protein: CSASATGGDSYEQYF
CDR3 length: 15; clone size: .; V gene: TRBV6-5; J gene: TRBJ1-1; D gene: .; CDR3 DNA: TGTGCCAGCGGGGAACAGTGGGTCGTCGCCACTGAAGCTTTCTTT; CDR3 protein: CASGEQWVVATEAFF
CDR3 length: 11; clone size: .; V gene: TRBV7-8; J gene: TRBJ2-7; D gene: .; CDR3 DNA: TGTGCCAGCTCGGGGAGCTACGAGCAGTACTTC; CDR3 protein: CASSGSYEQYF
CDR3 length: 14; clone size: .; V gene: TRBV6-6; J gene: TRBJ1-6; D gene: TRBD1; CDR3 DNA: TGTGCCAGCAGTTACCCGGACAGGGCCAGAGTCCTCCACTTT; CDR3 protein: CASSYPDRARVLHF